These 5 T cell receptor beta chains were sequenced from one sample in a study of blood T cell repertoires in COVID-19 (TCRdb year 2020). Receptors were amplified or captured by the immunoSEQ multiplex PCR assay. In TCRdb, the immuneACCESS table is reduced to in-frame sequences with V and J assigned. These tables do not hold every clone; where another copy was compared, an unresolved V gene accounts for under half, and the others remain unexplained. The sample table holds under 200,000 clones, of which roughly 90% were seen once. The ten largest account for approximately 10% of the sample. Input material: peripheral blood. The receptor source for this set is a woman aged 55-70 years with COVID-19, enrolled during active disease.

As for this clone: A junction boundary mismatches the germline segment, possibly from a read error. The V gene is TRBV25-1, the J gene TRBJ2-2, with a possible D match to TRBD1 (6 bases). The CDR3 is 15 residues long. Looked up from germline, CDR1 is MGHDK and CDR2 is SYGVNS. The CDR3 DNA reads TGTGCCTGCAGCACTCCGAAACAGGGCCCCGGGGAGCTGTTTTTT. Its translation is CACSTPKQGPGELFF.

The chain carries TRBV27 and TRBJ2-2; tentative D call: TRBD1 (6 bases). Germline V CDR1 and CDR2: MNHEY, SMNVEV (reference sequence). Deletions cut 3 bases from V and 4 bases from J, with 15 bases between. The CDR3 is 16 residues long. This CDR3 reads CASSLAPRGGTGELFF. CDR3 bases: TGTGCCAGCAGTTTGGCCCCCAGGGGCGGCACCGGGGAGCTGTTTTTT.

Of note for this clone: This CDR3 is also generated by other DNA sequences in the sample. The genes are TRBV6-5 and TRBJ1-5; 7 bases line up with TRBD1. This CDR3 comprises 13 residues. Germline V gene data show CDR1 as MNHEY and CDR2 as SVGAGI. Trimming took 3 bases from V and 5 from J; bases not matched to a gene: 1. In DNA, the CDR3 is TGTGCCAGCAGTTATACAGGGGATCAGCCCCAGCATTTT. Its protein is CASSYTGDQPQHF.

This clone was observed a single time. This chain joins TRBV3-1 (or the pseudogene TRBV3-2) and TRBJ2-7; 9 bases match TRBD2. CDR3 length: 17 amino acids. V shed 4 bases, J shed 6 bases, and the junction held 16 bases outside the gene matches. Germline-derived CDR1 and CDR2 are LGHDT and YNNKEL (reference sequence). CDR3 sequence reads: CASSPIRPGLAAGEQYF. In nucleotides, the CDR3 is TGTGCCAGCAGCCCCATCAGGCCGGGACTAGCAGCAGGCGAGCAGTACTTC.

The chain combines TRBV6-6 with TRBJ2-5; 9 positions match TRBD2. The V gene's germline CDR1 is MNHNY and CDR2 SVGAGI (reference sequence). Trimming took 7 bases from V and 5 from J; bases not matched to a gene: 11. The CDR3 sequence is 15 residues long. CDR3 protein: CASNRGGRALETQYF. The CDR3 region has the DNA TGTGCCAGCAACAGGGGCGGGAGGGCCTTGGAGACCCAGTACTTC.